Listed below are T cell receptor beta chains from one sample, sequenced in a study of blood T cell repertoires in COVID-19. Assay: immunoSEQ multiplex PCR; the TCRdb copy retains only in-frame clones and omits some. Among 55,000 to 65,000 clones listed, around 92% were seen once. Sample: peripheral blood. Receptor source: a human donor in a cohort sampled during active COVID-19. CDR3s include the opening cysteine and the closing phenylalanine or tryptophan. A D gene is named only where the DNA matches it firmly. Clone size is shown for a subset of rows, as once, few, many or a class of expanded clone.

CDR3aa: CASNGRLTPVNEQFF
CDR3nt: TGCGCCAGCAACGGGAGACTTACACCCGTCAATGAGCAGTTCTTC
d_gene: NA
len: 15
v_gene: TRBV10-2
abundance: NA
j_gene: TRBJ2-1

CDR3aa: CASSPLQTSGRLREQYF
CDR3nt: TGTGCCAGCAGCCCCCTGCAGACTAGCGGGAGGCTTAGGGAGCAGTACTTC
d_gene: TRBD2
len: 17
v_gene: TRBV4-2
abundance: NA
j_gene: TRBJ2-7

CDR3aa: CSVDLAGKGPYNEQFF
CDR3nt: TGCAGCGTTGATTTGGCAGGGAAAGGCCCCTACAATGAGCAGTTCTTC
d_gene: NA
len: 16
v_gene: TRBV29-1
abundance: NA
j_gene: TRBJ2-1

CDR3aa: CASSLFAGGSGNTIYF
CDR3nt: TGTGCCAGCAGCTTATTCGCAGGGGGCTCTGGAAACACCATATATTTT
d_gene: TRBD1
len: 16
v_gene: TRBV7-2
abundance: NA
j_gene: TRBJ1-3

CDR3aa: CASSPWVGGEPDTQYF
CDR3nt: TGTGCCAGCAGCCCGTGGGTCGGGGGGGAGCCAGATACGCAGTATTTT
d_gene: TRBD2
len: 16
v_gene: TRBV7-9
abundance: NA
j_gene: TRBJ2-3

CDR3aa: CASSLTGPDTQYF
CDR3nt: TGTGCCAGCAGCTTGACAGGGCCAGATACGCAGTATTTT
d_gene: TRBD1
len: 13
v_gene: TRBV7-9
abundance: NA
j_gene: TRBJ2-3

CDR3aa: CASSLVAGGSVGYTF
CDR3nt: TGTGCCAGCAGCTTAGTGGCAGGGGGGTCTGTAGGCTACACCTTC
d_gene: TRBD1
len: 15
v_gene: TRBV7-8
abundance: NA
j_gene: TRBJ1-2

CDR3aa: CASSSFGQGGGYTF
CDR3nt: TGTGCCAGCAGTTCCTTCGGACAGGGAGGTGGCTACACCTTC
d_gene: TRBD1
len: 14
v_gene: TRBV27
abundance: NA
j_gene: TRBJ1-2

CDR3aa: CASRLLAGGGTGELFF
CDR3nt: TGTGCCAGCAGGCTTCTAGCGGGAGGAGGTACCGGGGAGCTGTTTTTT
d_gene: TRBD2
len: 16
v_gene: TRBV11-2
abundance: NA
j_gene: TRBJ2-2

CDR3aa: CASSQPQGEQFF
CDR3nt: TGTGCCAGCAGTCAGCCCCAGGGAGAGCAGTTCTTC
d_gene: NA
len: 12
v_gene: TRBV6-6
abundance: NA
j_gene: TRBJ2-1

CDR3aa: CASSEWTETRYTF
CDR3nt: TGTGCCAGCAGTGAATGGACAGAGACCCGCTACACCTTC
d_gene: NA
len: 13
v_gene: TRBV2
abundance: NA
j_gene: TRBJ1-2

CDR3aa: CAWSPVGPYEQYF
CDR3nt: TGTGCCTGGAGCCCGGTTGGGCCCTACGAGCAGTACTTC
d_gene: NA
len: 13
v_gene: TRBV30
abundance: few
j_gene: TRBJ2-7

CDR3aa: CASSFSSTYEQYF
CDR3nt: TGTGCCAGCAGCTTTAGCTCCACCTACGAGCAGTACTTC
d_gene: NA
len: 13
v_gene: TRBV7-2
abundance: NA
j_gene: TRBJ2-7

CDR3aa: CASSLAGGTGELFF
CDR3nt: TGTGCCAGCAGCTTAGCGGGAGGAACCGGGGAGCTGTTTTTT
d_gene: NA
len: 14
v_gene: TRBV7-6
abundance: NA
j_gene: TRBJ2-2

CDR3aa: CASSYGEYYGYTF
CDR3nt: TGTGCCAGCAGTTACGGAGAATACTATGGCTACACCTTC
d_gene: NA
len: 13
v_gene: TRBV6-5
abundance: NA
j_gene: TRBJ1-2

CDR3aa: CASSSGQNTEAFF
CDR3nt: TGTGCCAGCAGCTCCGGACAGAACACTGAAGCTTTCTTT
d_gene: NA
len: 13
v_gene: TRBV7-3
abundance: NA
j_gene: TRBJ1-1

CDR3aa: CATHPLQGVEAFF
CDR3nt: TGTGCCACCCACCCCCTCCAGGGGGTAGAAGCTTTCTTT
d_gene: TRBD1
len: 13
v_gene: TRBV19
abundance: NA
j_gene: TRBJ1-1

CDR3aa: CASIELAGAYNEQFF
CDR3nt: TGCGCCAGCATCGAGCTAGCGGGCGCCTACAATGAGCAGTTCTTC
d_gene: TRBD2
len: 15
v_gene: TRBV5-1
abundance: NA
j_gene: TRBJ2-1

CDR3aa: CASSLVQGNYNSPLHF
CDR3nt: TGTGCCAGCAGCTTAGTGCAGGGGAATTATAATTCACCCCTCCACTTT
d_gene: NA
len: 16
v_gene: TRBV7-2
abundance: NA
j_gene: TRBJ1-6

CDR3aa: CASSHSTSGSGANVLTF
CDR3nt: TGTGCCAGCAGCCATTCTACTAGCGGTTCTGGGGCCAACGTCCTGACTTTC
d_gene: TRBD2
len: 17
v_gene: TRBV4-2
abundance: NA
j_gene: TRBJ2-6

CDR3aa: CASSYSRQSNQPQHF
CDR3nt: TGTGCCAGCAGTTACTCTAGACAGAGTAATCAGCCCCAGCATTTT
d_gene: NA
len: 15
v_gene: TRBV6-5
abundance: NA
j_gene: TRBJ1-5

CDR3aa: CASSDRVSGNQPQHF
CDR3nt: TGTGCCAGCAGTGATCGGGTATCAGGCAATCAGCCCCAGCATTTT
d_gene: NA
len: 15
v_gene: TRBV6-1
abundance: NA
j_gene: TRBJ1-5

CDR3aa: CSVSPRLAGYEQYF
CDR3nt: TGCAGCGTCTCCCCCCGCTTAGCTGGGTACGAGCAGTACTTC
d_gene: NA
len: 14
v_gene: TRBV29-1
abundance: NA
j_gene: TRBJ2-7

CDR3aa: CASSQVRRTDNYGYTF
CDR3nt: TGTGCCAGCAGCCAAGTCAGGCGCACCGATAACTATGGCTACACCTTC
d_gene: NA
len: 16
v_gene: TRBV3-1/TRBV3-2
abundance: NA
j_gene: TRBJ1-2

CDR3aa: CASSPPQYF
CDR3nt: TGTGCCAGCAGCCCTCCGCAGTACTTC
d_gene: NA
len: 9
v_gene: TRBV6-6
abundance: NA
j_gene: TRBJ2-7

CDR3aa: CASSNGGGAYEQYF
CDR3nt: TGTGCCAGCAGCAACGGTGGGGGGGCCTACGAGCAGTACTTC
d_gene: NA
len: 14
v_gene: TRBV21-1
abundance: NA
j_gene: TRBJ2-7

CDR3aa: CASEGLGQGGYEQYF
CDR3nt: TGTGCCAGCGAGGGATTGGGACAGGGGGGCTACGAGCAGTACTTC
d_gene: TRBD1
len: 15
v_gene: TRBV25-1
abundance: once
j_gene: TRBJ2-7

CDR3aa: CASSTGYPSYEQYF
CDR3nt: TGTGCCAGTAGTACAGGGTATCCTTCCTACGAGCAGTACTTC
d_gene: NA
len: 14
v_gene: TRBV19
abundance: NA
j_gene: TRBJ2-7

CDR3aa: CASSPPGGGSGNTIYF
CDR3nt: TGTGCCAGCTCACCACCGGGAGGGGGCTCTGGAAACACCATATATTTT
d_gene: NA
len: 16
v_gene: TRBV18
abundance: NA
j_gene: TRBJ1-3

CDR3aa: CASSIRQFSREGISEQYF
CDR3nt: TGTGCCAGTAGTATTCGACAGTTCAGCAGGGAGGGAATCTCCGAGCAGTACTTC
d_gene: TRBD2
len: 18
v_gene: TRBV19
abundance: NA
j_gene: TRBJ2-7

CDR3aa: CASSAAGGYTF
CDR3nt: TGTGCCAGCAGCGCGGCCGGAGGCTACACCTTC
d_gene: NA
len: 11
v_gene: TRBV7-9
abundance: NA
j_gene: TRBJ1-2

CDR3aa: CASRQAGANTGELFF
CDR3nt: TGCGCCAGCAGGCAAGCGGGGGCGAACACCGGGGAGCTGTTTTTT
d_gene: TRBD2
len: 15
v_gene: TRBV4-1
abundance: NA
j_gene: TRBJ2-2

CDR3aa: CAGGQFPYGYTF
CDR3nt: TGTGCCGGCGGACAGTTCCCCTATGGCTACACCTTC
d_gene: NA
len: 12
v_gene: TRBV30
abundance: NA
j_gene: TRBJ1-2

CDR3aa: CASSLGGTSGHTDTQYF
CDR3nt: TGCGCCAGCAGCTTGGGGGGGACTAGCGGACACACAGATACGCAGTATTTT
d_gene: TRBD2
len: 17
v_gene: TRBV5-1
abundance: few
j_gene: TRBJ2-3

CDR3aa: CASRGTVQETQYF
CDR3nt: TGTGCCAGTAGGGGGACAGTCCAAGAGACCCAGTACTTC
d_gene: TRBD1
len: 13
v_gene: TRBV19
abundance: NA
j_gene: TRBJ2-5

CDR3aa: CASSLPGLGSTDTQYF
CDR3nt: TGTGCCAGCAGCTTGCCGGGACTAGGGAGCACAGATACGCAGTATTTT
d_gene: TRBD2
len: 16
v_gene: TRBV5-4
abundance: NA
j_gene: TRBJ2-3